The 3 T cell receptor beta chains listed next were all sequenced from one sample in a study of graft-versus-host responses after intestinal transplantation. Measured with immunoSEQ multiplex PCR; TCRdb has only the in-frame clones, and not every one. The sample lists about 57,000 clones, approximately 90% occurring once. The source material was PBMCs, sampled 26 days after transplant. The receptors shown here come from a human patient who received an intestinal transplant, so some T cells may come from the graft donor.

V usage is TRBV4-1 and J usage is TRBJ1-6; 8 nucleotides align to TRBD1. The V gene's germline CDR1 is MGHRA and CDR2 YSYEKL. J lost 6 bases, V lost 0 bases, and 4 bases had no gene match. The CDR3 is 16 amino acids. The CDR3 loop reads CASSQEQGVRNSPLHF. CDR3 in DNA: TGCGCCAGCAGCCAAGAACAGGGGGTCCGTAATTCACCCCTCCACTTT.

This clone has a single count. At one of its ends the junction is not consistent with the germline gene, which may arise from a read error. The chain joins TRBV7-7 to TRBJ2-5; TRBD1 agrees at 8 bases. The CDR3 runs to 14 residues. Germline CDR1 and CDR2: SSHAT and FNYEAQ (reference sequence). CDR3 nucleotide sequence: TGTGCTAGCAGCGTGACAGGGGACCAAGAGACCCAGTACTTC. Translation gives CASSVTGDQETQYF.

The CDR3 protein is CASSPTLKDGYTF. In nucleotides, the CDR3 is TGTGCCAGCAGCCCGACACTCAAGGATGGCTACACCTTC. The rearrangement joins TRBV6-6 to TRBJ1-2; D uncertain. The V gene's germline CDR1 is MNHNY and CDR2 SVGAGI (reference sequence). The V gene lost 6 bases and the J gene lost 6 bases, with 14 bases spanning the gap. The CDR3 loop spans 13 amino acids.